A single T cell receptor beta chain is shown here with its context. The sample originates from a study of CD8 T cells in Susac syndrome. cDNA came from approximately 0.5 to 1 ug RNA primed by random hexamers. By means of immunoSEQ multiplex PCR, TCR beta CDR3 spanning 54 Vbeta and 13 Jbeta underwent amplification. From the immunoSEQ multiplex PCR reads, TCRdb called clonotypes with MiXCR, one entry per CDR3 protein. This sample has roughly 120,000 distinct CDR3 sequences, with approximately 93% found just once. Trimming cost V 11 bases and J 15 bases, with 20 bases left between them. The CDR3 runs 11 residues. Germline V CDR1 and CDR2: MNHEY, SMNVEV (reference sequence).

This chain links TRBV27 with TRBJ1-5; a weak D match, TRBD1 (5 bases). Sequenced material: CD8+ T cells from PBMCs. The receptor comes from a human donor with multiple sclerosis. CDR3 nucleotide sequence: TGTGCCGTGGAGGGAAGGGGATTCAGGCATTTT. Its protein product is CAVEGRGFRHF.